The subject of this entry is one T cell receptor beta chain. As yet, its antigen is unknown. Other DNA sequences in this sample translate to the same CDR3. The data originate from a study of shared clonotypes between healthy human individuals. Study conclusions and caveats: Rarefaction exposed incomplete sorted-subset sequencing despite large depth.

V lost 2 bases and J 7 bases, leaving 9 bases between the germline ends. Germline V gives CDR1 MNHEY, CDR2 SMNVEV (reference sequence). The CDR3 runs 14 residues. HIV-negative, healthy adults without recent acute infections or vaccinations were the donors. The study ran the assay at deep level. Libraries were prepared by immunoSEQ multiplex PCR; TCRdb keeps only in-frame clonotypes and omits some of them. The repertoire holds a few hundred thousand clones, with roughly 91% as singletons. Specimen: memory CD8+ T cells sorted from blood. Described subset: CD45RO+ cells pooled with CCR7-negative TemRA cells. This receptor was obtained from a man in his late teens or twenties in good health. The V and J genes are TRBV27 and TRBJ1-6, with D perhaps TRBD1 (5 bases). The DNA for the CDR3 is TGTGCCAGCAGTTTACAGGGACCCAATTCACCCCTCCACTTT. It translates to CASSLQGPNSPLHF.